These 18 T cell receptor beta chains were sequenced from one sample in a study of shared clonotypes between healthy human individuals. Only in-frame clones appear in the TCRdb table, and some are missing; sequencing was by immunoSEQ multiplex PCR. The sample carries millions of clones, 85% to 95% recorded once. Sequencing input: naive CD4+ T cells sorted from blood. Stated subset: CD45RA+ positively selected. The source of these receptors is a man aged 18 to 30 in good health.

V and J are TRBV25-1 and TRBJ2-5, with D maybe TRBD1 (6 bases). The CDR3 contains 16 residues. V was cut by 1 base and J by 0 bases, with 12 bases left in between. Germline V lookup: CDR1 MGHDK, CDR2 SYGVNS. The CDR3: CASSEWRTANQETQYF. CDR3 DNA sequence: TGTGCCAGCAGTGAATGGAGGACAGCCAACCAAGAGACCCAGTACTTC.

This clone appeared a single time. This chain joins TRBV18 and TRBJ1-2, with 9 bases aligning to TRBD1. CDR1 KGHSH and CDR2 LQKENI come from the germline V gene. The CDR3 is made up of 16 amino acids. Trimming took 5 bases from V and 0 from J; bases not matched to a gene: 7. The CDR3 reads CASSSGQGLANYGYTF. The CDR3 DNA sequence: TGTGCCAGCTCATCAGGACAGGGGCTCGCTAACTATGGCTACACCTTC.

V gene TRBV5-1 combines with J gene TRBJ2-3, with D unresolved. Germline V lookup: CDR1 SGHRS, CDR2 YFSETQ. The CDR3 is made up of 16 amino acids. Trimming shortened V by 4 bases and J by 0 bases, and 15 bases separated the two germline ends. CDR3 loop: CASSPATSTSTDTQYF. CDR3 nucleotides: TGCGCCAGCAGCCCGGCGACTTCTACCAGCACAGATACGCAGTATTTT.

V is TRBV27 and J is TRBJ2-5; 7 nucleotides agree with TRBD1. The germline CDR1 and CDR2 sequences are MNHEY and SMNVEV (reference sequence). This CDR3 contains 16 residues. Unmatched junction bases numbered 11, after V lost 4 bases and J lost 3 bases. The CDR3 coding sequence is TGTGCCAGCAGTTACCGTACAGGGGTCCCAAAAGAGACCCAGTACTTC. Amino acid sequence: CASSYRTGVPKETQYF.

This clone was detected once. The chain uses TRBV4-3 and TRBJ1-6; possible D gene TRBD1, 6 bases. The V end was cut by 0 bases, the J end by 9 bases, with 12 bases between. Germline V gene sequence: CDR1 LGHNA, CDR2 YSLEER. The CDR3 length is 15 residues. In DNA, the CDR3 is TGCGCCAGCAGCCAAGAGGGCAGGGGAGGTTCACCCCTCCACTTT. It specifies CASSQEGRGGSPLHF.

This clone was detected only once. V gene TRBV6-6 combines with J gene TRBJ2-7; D gene ambiguous. Germline loops: CDR1 MNHNY, CDR2 SVGAGI (reference sequence). CDR3 size: 13 residues. Trimming took 2 bases from V and 3 from J, leaving 8 bases between them. The CDR3: CASSYAHNYEQYF. CDR3 sequence (DNA): TGTGCCAGCAGTTACGCCCATAACTACGAGCAGTACTTC.

The rearrangement uses TRBV5-4 and TRBJ2-7; 10 bases line up with TRBD1. Trimming at V came to 0 bases and at J to 4 bases, leaving 7 bases not matched to a gene. CDR3 size: 16 residues. Germline V CDR1 and CDR2: SGHNT, YYREEE (reference sequence). The CDR3 DNA sequence: TGTGCCAGCAGCTTGGTGGGGACAGGGGAAGGGTACGAGCAGTACTTC. As protein: CASSLVGTGEGYEQYF. The whole variable domain, filled in from reference TRBV5-4 and TRBJ2-7, reads ETGVTQSPTHLIKTRGQQVTLRCSSQSGHNTVSWYQQALGQGPQFIFQYYREEENGRGNFPPRFSGLQFPNYSSELNVNALELDDSALYLCASSLVGTGEGYEQYFGPGTRLTVT.

The chain combines TRBV12-5 with TRBJ2-3, with 10 bases fitting TRBD2. This CDR3 spans 15 amino acids. V was pared by 3 bases and J by 6 bases, with 6 bases of the junction left unmatched. Germline CDR1 and CDR2: LGHNT and FRNRAP. The CDR3 DNA reads as TGTGCTAGTGGTTTTTGGAGCGGGAGGGCCGATACGCAGTATTTT. Amino acid sequence: CASGFWSGRADTQYF.

The CDR3 here is CAISDARTNEKLFF. Written as DNA, the CDR3 is TGTGCCATCAGTGACGCCAGGACTAATGAAAAACTGTTTTTT. This chain connects TRBV10-3 to TRBJ1-4, with D hard to call. The V end lost 3 bases, the J end lost 2 bases, and 7 bases lay between the germline ends. The germline CDR1 and CDR2 sequences are ENHRY and SYGVKD. This CDR3 region has 14 residues.

This chain joins TRBV21-1 and TRBJ2-7; the tabulated D call, TRBD1, remains unverified against the DNA. TRBV21-1 is a pseudogene locus. The CDR3 has 16 residues. CDR3 DNA sequence: TGTGCCAGCAGCAACCCGGTGCAGGGGTGCTCCTACGAGCAGTACTTC. This codes for CASSNPVQGCSYEQYF.

The rearrangement links TRBV7-2 to TRBJ2-3; 8 bases are a match to TRBD1. The CDR3 spans 16 residues. V dropped 7 bases and J dropped 0; count of bases not matched to a gene: 9. The germline gives CDR1 SGHTA, CDR2 FQGNSA. CDR3 nucleotide sequence: TGTGCCAGCAACTCCCCGGACAGGGCTAGCACAGATACGCAGTATTTT. This encodes CASNSPDRASTDTQYF.

The rearrangement links TRBV7-9 to TRBJ2-3; 12 bases map to TRBD2. Germline assignment: CDR1 SEHNR and CDR2 FQNEAQ (reference sequence). The CDR3 spans 15 residues. The V and J ends lost 4 bases and 4 bases, in that order; junction bases with no gene match: 3. As DNA, the CDR3 is TGTGCCAGCAGCTGGACTAGCGGGAAGGCAGATACGCAGTATTTT. It translates to CASSWTSGKADTQYF. The full variable domain, rest sourced from reference TRBV7-9 and TRBJ2-3, is DTGVSQNPRHKITKRGQNVTFRCDPISEHNRLYWYRQTLGQGPEFLTYFQNEAQLEKSRLLSDRFSAERPKGSFSTLEIQRTEQGDSAMYLCASSWTSGKADTQYFGPGTRLTVL.

The rearrangement joins TRBV27 to TRBJ1-1; weak D call: TRBD1 (5 bases). Germline V CDR1 and CDR2: MNHEY, SMNVEV (reference sequence). This CDR3 comprises 13 residues. V dropped 8 bases and J dropped 2 bases, with 12 bases sitting between them. CDR3 sequence: CASGGYSNTEAFF. CDR3 DNA: TGTGCCAGCGGGGGGTATTCTAACACTGAAGCTTTCTTT.

V is TRBV13 and J is TRBJ1-4; 7 nucleotides agree with TRBD1. This CDR3 contains 16 residues. V shed 5 bases, J shed 5 bases, and the junction held 11 bases outside the gene matches. The germline gives CDR1 PRHDT, CDR2 FYEKMQ (reference sequence). CDR3 amino acids: CASSVNRTGSNEKLFF. CDR3 sequence (DNA): TGTGCCAGCAGCGTGAATCGGACAGGTTCGAATGAAAAACTGTTTTTT.

This clone appeared a single time. The same CDR3 can be traced to other DNA sequences in this sample. V and J are TRBV5-1 and TRBJ2-7; possibly TRBD2 for D (6 bases). V lost 0 bases and J lost 1, with 14 bases in between. Germline V gene data show CDR1 as SGHRS and CDR2 as YFSETQ. This CDR3 contains 16 residues. The CDR3 reads CASSLGGSGPSYEQYF. The CDR3 DNA follows: TGCGCCAGCAGCTTGGGTGGTAGCGGACCTTCCTACGAGCAGTACTTC. The complete variable domain, with remaining parts taken from reference TRBV5-1 and TRBJ2-7, reads KAGVTQTPRYLIKTRGQQVTLSCSPISGHRSVSWYQQTPGQGLQFLFEYFSETQRNKGNFPGRFSGRQFSNSRSEMNVSTLELGDSALYLCASSLGGSGPSYEQYFGPGTRLTVT.

This rearrangement joins TRBV30 to TRBJ1-5; the D gene is possibly TRBD1 (5 bases). This CDR3 spans 9 amino acids. Germline lookup yields CDR1 GTSNPN and CDR2 SVGIG (reference sequence). With 8 bases removed from V and 6 bases from J, the gap between germline ends came to 5 bases. CDR3 in amino acids: CAQGQPQHF. CDR3 nucleotides: TGTGCCCAGGGTCAGCCCCAGCATTTT.

This clone was seen a handful of times. The V gene is TRBV6-5, the J gene TRBJ2-7; 9 bases are a match to TRBD1. Germline loops: CDR1 MNHEY, CDR2 SVGAGI. J gave up 5 bases and V 7 bases, and 9 bases lay outside the gene matches. The CDR3 is made up of 14 amino acids. CDR3 residues: CASTRRTGDNEQYF. The CDR3 DNA follows: TGTGCCAGCACCAGGAGGACAGGGGACAACGAGCAGTACTTC.

The chain uses TRBV4-3 and TRBJ2-3; D is ambiguous. This CDR3 spans 12 amino acids. V was pared by 0 bases and J by 7 bases, with 5 bases between. The germline V gene has CDR1 LGHNA and CDR2 YSLEER. The CDR3 DNA sequence: TGCGCCAGCAGCCAAGAAGGTAATACGCAGTATTTT. This codes for CASSQEGNTQYF.